The clone carrying this T cell receptor beta chain was seen only a few times. Its antigen is undetermined. Using CD45RO/CCR7/CD25/CD127/CD95/CD27, CD4+ naive, central memory, regulatory and stem cell-like memory cells were sorted. Sequenced material consisted of expressed TCRB transcripts (all of the isolated RNA was reverse transcribed). The assay was immunoSEQ multiplex PCR, and TCRdb's table has in-frame clones only and misses some. This table has around 120,000 clones, about 18% appearing once. The CDR3 has 15 amino acids. Trimming cost V 2 bases and J 3 bases, with 14 bases left between them. Germline V gives CDR1 GTSNPN, CDR2 SVGIG (reference sequence). These data originate in a study of beta chain features in type 1 diabetes. Study-level points and caveats: Patients with Type 1 diabetes showed moderately but significantly shorter TCRB CDR3s in all four CD4+ subsets.

Material for sequencing was central memory CD4+ T cells from blood. The chain links TRBV30 to TRBJ1-5; D perhaps matches TRBD1 (6 bases). The source is a man younger than 35 with type 1 diabetes. DNA for the CDR3: TGTGCCTGGAGTACCCGATGGGGGCTCAATCAGCCCCAGCATTTT. As protein: CAWSTRWGLNQPQHF.